These 6 T cell receptor beta chains originate from one sample sequenced in a study of blood T cells in healthy people across ages. Together with a sample-barcoded 5' primer, a J-beta primer mix was included in a second PCR lasting roughly 6 to 12 cycles. MiXCR, run by TCRdb on the 5' RACE reads, gives a single entry per CDR3 protein. The profile shows around 800,000 distinct CDR3 sequences, about half of them singletons. The sample comprised blood. These receptor sequences come from a man at least 80 years old in good health.

The rearrangement uses TRBV29-1 and TRBJ2-1; the match to TRBD2 covers 8 bases. CDR1 is SQVTM, CDR2 ANQGSEA, per germline. The CDR3 is made up of 15 amino acids. V lost 0 bases, J lost 2 bases, and 3 bases stayed unmatched. As DNA, the CDR3 is TGCAGCGTTGAAGAGAGGCGGGAGGCCTACAATGAGCAGTTCTTC. It translates to CSVEERREAYNEQFF.

The chain has TRBV25-1 and TRBJ2-1; 8 bases match TRBD2. Germline trimming cut 11 bases from V and 8 bases from J; bases unmatched to any gene: 8. Germline V gene lookup returns CDR1 MGHDK and CDR2 SYGVNS. The CDR3 runs 12 residues. The CDR3 sequence: CAGTAGGDEQFF. The CDR3 DNA reads TGTGCCGGCACCGCGGGAGGAGATGAGCAGTTCTTC. Based on the CDR3 plus reference TRBV25-1 and TRBJ2-1, the full variable domain is EADIYQTPRYLVIGTGKKITLECSQTMGHDKMYWYQQDPGMELHLIHYSYGVNSTEKGDLSSESTVSRIRTEHFPLTLESARPSHTSQYLCAGTAGGDEQFFGPGTRLTVL.

There are a few counts of this clonotype. Here the CDR3 DNA reads TGCGCCAGCAGCCAAGATATAGGGCCCCGAGGGGGCTACACCTTC. Protein product: CASSQDIGPRGGYTF. The V and J genes are TRBV4-3 and TRBJ1-2; no reliable D call. Germline V lookup: CDR1 LGHNA, CDR2 YSLEER. V dropped 0 bases and J dropped 8 bases, with 16 bases sitting between them. CDR3 length: 15 residues.

With regard to this clonotype: A much larger clone differs by one base, so this may be a read error. This chain uses TRBV20-1 with TRBJ2-1; D perhaps matches TRBD1 (6 bases). The CDR3 runs to 13 residues. Looked up from germline, CDR1 is DFQATT and CDR2 is SNEGSKA (reference sequence). The CDR3 DNA is TGCAGCGTTTACAGGGATTACGAGAATGAGCAGTTCTTC. Residues: CSVYRDYENEQFF.

This clonotype appeared once. The V call is TRBV7-9, the J call TRBJ2-5; the match to TRBD1 covers 9 bases. Germline lookup yields CDR1 SEHNR and CDR2 FQNEAQ (reference sequence). The CDR3 length is 16 residues. V was clipped by 5 bases and J by 5 bases; unmatched bases: 12. The CDR3 region is CASSGGQGPSWETQYF. DNA of the CDR3: TGTGCCAGCAGCGGGGGACAGGGACCCTCTTGGGAGACCCAGTACTTC.

This chain connects TRBV28 to TRBJ2-5; D possibly corresponds to TRBD1 (5 bases). Trimming shortened V by 10 bases and J by 5 bases, and 11 bases separated the two germline ends. This CDR3 comprises 11 residues. Germline V gene data show CDR1 as MDHEN and CDR2 as SYDVKM. The CDR3 DNA reads as TGTGCCACTGTGGGGCGGGAGACCCAGTACTTC. Translating it yields CATVGRETQYF.